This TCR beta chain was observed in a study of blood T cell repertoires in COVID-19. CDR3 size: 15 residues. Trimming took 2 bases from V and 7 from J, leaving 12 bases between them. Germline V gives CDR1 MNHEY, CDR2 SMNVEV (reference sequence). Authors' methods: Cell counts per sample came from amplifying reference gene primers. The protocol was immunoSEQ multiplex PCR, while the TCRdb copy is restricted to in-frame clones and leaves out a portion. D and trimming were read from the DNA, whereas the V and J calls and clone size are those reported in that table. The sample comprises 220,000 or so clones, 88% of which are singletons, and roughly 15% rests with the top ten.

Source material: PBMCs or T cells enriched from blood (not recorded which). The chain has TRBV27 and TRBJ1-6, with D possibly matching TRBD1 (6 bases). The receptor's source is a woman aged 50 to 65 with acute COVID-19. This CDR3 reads CASSLEGGQNSPLHF. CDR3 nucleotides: TGTGCCAGCAGTTTAGAAGGGGGACAAAATTCACCCCTCCACTTT.